This entry describes one T cell receptor beta chain. The sample is drawn from a study of blood T cell repertoires in COVID-19. Study-level background: PBMCs, B-cell-depleted T cells, or T cells were the source of the cDNA or gDNA that made up the material.

In the authors' methods: Reference gene primer amplification gave estimated nucleated cell counts. Using immunoSEQ multiplex PCR, the repertoire was profiled, and TCRdb retains in-frame clones only, with some absent. V and J calls and clone size are as listed in that table; D and trimming were resolved from the DNA. Of 55,000 to 70,000 clones listed, roughly 80% are singletons. V was pared by 3 bases and J by 5 bases, with 7 bases between. CDR3 length equals 13 residues. The chain links TRBV12-3 or TRBV12-4 to TRBJ2-2; D uncertain. The receptor was isolated from a man aged 55 to 70 with acute or convalescent COVID-19. The sequencing input was peripheral blood. In DNA, the CDR3 is TGTGCCAGCAGTTTCTCGGTTACCGGGGAGCTGTTTTTT. Protein: CASSFSVTGELFF.